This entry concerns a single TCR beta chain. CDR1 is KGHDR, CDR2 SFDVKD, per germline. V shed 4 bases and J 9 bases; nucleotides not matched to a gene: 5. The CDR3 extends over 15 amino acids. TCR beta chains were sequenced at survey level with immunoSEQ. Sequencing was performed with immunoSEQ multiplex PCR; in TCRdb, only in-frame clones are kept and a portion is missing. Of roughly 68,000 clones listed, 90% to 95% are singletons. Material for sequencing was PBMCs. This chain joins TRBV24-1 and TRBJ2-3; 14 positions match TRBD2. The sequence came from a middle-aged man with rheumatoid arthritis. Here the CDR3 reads CATSDRGTSGGTQYF. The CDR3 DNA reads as TGTGCCACCAGTGACAGAGGGACTAGCGGGGGAACGCAGTATTTT.